This paragraph covers one T cell receptor (beta chain) sequence. No cognate antigen has been identified for it. Base qualities were left out, and no much larger clone turns up one base away. The data were taken from a study of T cell responses to AZD1222 COVID-19 vaccine (dated by TCRdb to about 2021). For the study in its entirety: Because spike-specific TCR depth and breadth did not differ between the two schedules, AZD1222 recipients who got a second dose at roughly 4 weeks were pooled with those who got a second dose at roughly 12 weeks. TCR sequencing was performed for over 230 trial participants, of whom about 200 were given two doses of AZD1222 and around 26 were given two doses of MenACWY control vaccine. Trial participants were enrolled by age into subgroups of 18-55, 56-69 and 70-plus years, and around 150, 28 and 57 TCR-sequenced participants, respectively, were included in these subgroups. The paper as a whole reports these results and caveats: Only six AZD1222 recipients were SARS-CoV-2 seropositive at baseline, limiting conclusions about previously exposed vaccinees. Reportedly, almost half of the unique spike-specific TCRs recognized epitopes lying outside the regions that are mutated in the B.1.351 and B.1.1.7 variants. Most participants were white British and females outnumbered males, and the authors suggested that clonal diversity may have been underestimated. Because no day 14 peak-response samples were available, repertoires were characterized only after the peak T cell response. Vaccine-associated CD4 TCRs spanned the whole spike protein, with dominant responses in regions 160-218 and 743-854. The 56-69-year group was small, and its depth increase did not reach significance, likely because of low power. After two AZD1222 doses, both the breadth and the depth of spike-specific TCRs were significantly higher than at day 0 and than in MenACWY recipients.

The CDR3 regions of human TCRbeta chains were analyzed by immunosequencing. The authors' pipeline ran thus. Repertoire TCRs were matched against a reference library of SARS-CoV-2-specific TCRs generated with the MIRA antigen-specificity platform. Breadth was defined as the fraction of unique TCRs that were SARS-CoV-2-associated. Depth was defined as the fraction of total T cells that were SARS-CoV-2-associated. Using the MIRA data, each spike-specific TCR was mapped to the spike region that the TCR reacts to and placed in a CD4 or CD8 class. Log10-transformed breadth and depth values were compared by one-way ANOVA with Sidak's multiple comparisons tests. TCRdb retrieved this table from immuneACCESS and kept in-frame rearrangements only. Not all clones are present; in checked studies, unresolved V genes account for under half, and no reason is known for the remainder. Clone size and the V and J calls come from that table; the DNA yielded D and trimming. The sample table contains 90,000 to 120,000 clones; only one count was recorded for around 90% of them. Approximately 4.5% of the sample is in the top ten clones.

What this sample's time point label stands for: baseline before first vaccination. Vaccinee samples were obtained from the UK trials COV001 and COV002, which included a single-blind randomized controlled phase 2/3 trial of AZD1222 (ChAdOx1 nCoV-19) in healthy adults. Trial participant PBMC samples were collected at day 0 and day 28 after the second dose for TCRbeta chain sequencing. Material: peripheral blood, obtained on day 0 of AZD1222 vaccination. The TCR originated in an adult in good health.

This receptor carries the CDR3 CASSLDRGQAGGYTF. The DNA reads as follows: TGTGCCAGCAGCTTGGATCGGGGCCAAGCTGGAGGCTACACCTTC. The chain was built from TRBV5-4 and TRBJ1-2; tentative D gene TRBD1, with 5 bases matching. Per the germline V gene (reference sequence), SGHNT is the CDR1 and YYREEE is the CDR2. Its CDR3 holds 15 amino acids, cysteine through phenylalanine. The entry retains the CDR3 DNA only, 45 bases that are in frame from base 1. Trimming costs V 0 bases and J 8 bases, and their ends lie 17 bases apart.